This TCR beta chain originates from a study of blood T cell repertoires in COVID-19. Method: immunoSEQ multiplex PCR; TCRdb's copy keeps in-frame clones and lacks some. The sample contains 100,000 to 120,000 clones, over 60% of which appear only once. The CDR3 is made up of 13 amino acids. Trimming left V 5 bases short and J 4 bases short, with 11 bases between. Germline V gene sequence: CDR1 PRHDT, CDR2 FYEKMQ (reference sequence). The source material was peripheral blood. The chain has TRBV13 and TRBJ1-2; D unresolved. The sequence was obtained from an elderly woman with acute or convalescent COVID-19. The CDR3, as DNA: TGTGCCAGCAGCCAAAATCGGGGCTATGGCTACACCTTC. Translation gives CASSQNRGYGYTF.